A selection of T cell receptor beta chains follows, all from one sample in a study of blood T cell repertoires in COVID-19. TCRdb keeps only in-frame clones here, not all; method: immunoSEQ multiplex PCR. The top ten clones hold 3.5% to 5% of a sample with fewer than 85,000 clones, over 65% of them seen once. Sequenced: peripheral blood. The receptors shown here come from a woman aged 55-69 years with acute or convalescent COVID-19. CDR3s include the opening cysteine and the closing phenylalanine or tryptophan. The D gene is left open where the match is weak. Part of the rows lack a size; the others show once, few, many or a class for expanded clones.

v_call: TRBV29-1; j_call: TRBJ1-5; d_call: TRBD1; clone_size: -; cdr3_aa: CSVARGHGQPQHF; cdr3_nt: TGCAGCGTCGCAAGGGGGCATGGCCAGCCCCAGCATTTT
v_call: TRBV11-1; j_call: TRBJ2-7; d_call: TRBD2; clone_size: -; cdr3_aa: CASSGQIAGVYEQYF; cdr3_nt: TGTGCCAGCAGCGGACAGATAGCGGGAGTCTACGAGCAGTACTTC
v_call: TRBV7-8; j_call: TRBJ2-7; d_call: -; clone_size: -; cdr3_aa: CASSLSSGAYEQYF; cdr3_nt: TGTGCCAGCAGCTTAAGTAGCGGAGCCTACGAGCAGTACTTC
v_call: TRBV6-5; j_call: TRBJ2-5; d_call: TRBD2; clone_size: -; cdr3_aa: CASSSLAGGPWETQYF; cdr3_nt: TGTGCCAGCAGTTCACTAGCGGGAGGGCCGTGGGAGACCCAGTACTTC
v_call: TRBV6-5; j_call: TRBJ2-7; d_call: -; clone_size: once; cdr3_aa: CASSYLGSSTHEQYF; cdr3_nt: TGTGCCAGCAGTTACCTAGGCAGTTCCACACACGAGCAGTACTTC
v_call: TRBV19; j_call: TRBJ2-7; d_call: TRBD2; clone_size: -; cdr3_aa: CASSQGTSGYAVEQYF; cdr3_nt: TGTGCCAGTAGTCAGGGGACTAGCGGGTATGCGGTCGAGCAGTACTTC
v_call: TRBV28; j_call: TRBJ1-4; d_call: -; clone_size: -; cdr3_aa: CASSSPTGSEYEKLFF; cdr3_nt: TGTGCCAGCAGTTCGCCCACAGGGTCGGAATATGAAAAACTGTTTTTT
v_call: TRBV14; j_call: TRBJ1-1; d_call: TRBD1; clone_size: -; cdr3_aa: CASSQETGRTEAFF; cdr3_nt: TGTGCCAGCAGCCAAGAGACAGGGCGCACTGAAGCTTTCTTT
v_call: TRBV7-2; j_call: TRBJ1-2; d_call: -; clone_size: -; cdr3_aa: CASSLFRGRFENYGYTF; cdr3_nt: TGTGCCAGCAGCTTATTTAGGGGGAGATTCGAAAACTATGGCTACACCTTC
v_call: TRBV24-1; j_call: TRBJ1-2; d_call: TRBD1; clone_size: -; cdr3_aa: CATSDHGTERLLGYTF; cdr3_nt: TGTGCCACCAGTGATCACGGGACAGAAAGACTCTTGGGCTACACCTTC
v_call: TRBV7-8; j_call: TRBJ1-5; d_call: TRBD1; clone_size: -; cdr3_aa: CASSSRQGQYSNQPQHF; cdr3_nt: TGTGCCAGCAGCTCCCGCCAGGGACAGTATAGCAATCAGCCCCAGCATTTT
v_call: TRBV30; j_call: TRBJ2-2; d_call: -; clone_size: -; cdr3_aa: CAWRIGGLNTGELFF; cdr3_nt: TGTGCCTGGAGAATAGGAGGACTTAACACCGGGGAGCTGTTTTTT
v_call: TRBV18; j_call: TRBJ1-5; d_call: -; clone_size: -; cdr3_aa: CASSPEGGRTVNQPQHF; cdr3_nt: TGTGCCAGCTCACCAGAGGGGGGGCGCACGGTCAATCAGCCCCAGCATTTT
v_call: TRBV19; j_call: TRBJ1-2; d_call: -; clone_size: -; cdr3_aa: CASRNDRGFGGYTF; cdr3_nt: TGTGCCAGTAGAAACGATAGGGGGTTCGGGGGCTACACCTTC
v_call: TRBV10-3; j_call: TRBJ2-3; d_call: TRBD1; clone_size: -; cdr3_aa: CAISELGQGGTDTQYF; cdr3_nt: TGTGCCATCAGTGAACTAGGACAGGGGGGCACAGATACGCAGTATTTT
v_call: TRBV12-3/TRBV12-4; j_call: TRBJ2-5; d_call: TRBD1; clone_size: few; cdr3_aa: CANKTGSGETQYF; cdr3_nt: TGTGCCAACAAGACAGGGTCCGGGGAGACCCAGTACTTC
v_call: TRBV3-1/TRBV3-2; j_call: TRBJ1-1; d_call: -; clone_size: -; cdr3_aa: CASSLRRGNTEAFF; cdr3_nt: TGTGCCAGCAGCCTCAGACGGGGGAACACTGAAGCTTTCTTT
v_call: TRBV28; j_call: TRBJ1-5; d_call: TRBD1; clone_size: once; cdr3_aa: CASSRDSRANQPQHF; cdr3_nt: TGTGCCAGCAGTCGGGACAGCCGGGCCAATCAGCCCCAGCATTTT
v_call: TRBV28; j_call: TRBJ2-7; d_call: TRBD1; clone_size: -; cdr3_aa: CASSLRQGAGEQYF; cdr3_nt: TGTGCCAGCAGTTTACGGCAGGGGGCGGGGGAGCAGTACTTC
v_call: TRBV2; j_call: TRBJ1-1; d_call: -; clone_size: -; cdr3_aa: CASSQGKNTEAFF; cdr3_nt: TGTGCCAGCAGTCAGGGGAAGAACACTGAAGCTTTCTTT
v_call: TRBV18; j_call: TRBJ2-5; d_call: TRBD1; clone_size: -; cdr3_aa: CASSLLNRGSPEETQYF; cdr3_nt: TGTGCCAGCTCACTATTGAACAGGGGGTCGCCGGAAGAGACCCAGTACTTC
v_call: TRBV11-2; j_call: TRBJ2-7; d_call: TRBD1; clone_size: -; cdr3_aa: CASRTPRGRSYEQYF; cdr3_nt: TGTGCCAGCAGGACCCCCAGGGGGCGATCGTACGAGCAGTACTTC
v_call: TRBV5-4; j_call: TRBJ1-4; d_call: TRBD1; clone_size: -; cdr3_aa: CASTHRGTNEKLFF; cdr3_nt: TGTGCCAGCACTCACAGGGGTACTAATGAAAAACTGTTTTTT
v_call: TRBV14; j_call: TRBJ2-2; d_call: -; clone_size: -; cdr3_aa: CASSLTMTGELFF; cdr3_nt: TGTGCCAGCAGCCTAACAATGACCGGGGAGCTGTTTTTT
v_call: TRBV9; j_call: TRBJ1-3; d_call: TRBD1; clone_size: -; cdr3_aa: CASSATGGNTIYF; cdr3_nt: TGTGCCAGCAGCGCAACAGGGGGGAACACCATATATTTT
v_call: TRBV5-4; j_call: TRBJ1-6; d_call: -; clone_size: -; cdr3_aa: CASSLAISGADSPLHF; cdr3_nt: TGTGCCAGCAGCTTGGCCATATCAGGGGCCGATTCACCCCTCCACTTT
v_call: TRBV7-2; j_call: TRBJ1-4; d_call: -; clone_size: -; cdr3_aa: CASSLAQVTNEKLFF; cdr3_nt: TGTGCCAGCAGCTTAGCGCAGGTGACGAATGAAAAACTGTTTTTT
v_call: TRBV7-3; j_call: TRBJ1-1; d_call: TRBD1; clone_size: once; cdr3_aa: CASSLDRVTEAFF; cdr3_nt: TGTGCCAGCAGCTTAGACAGGGTCACTGAAGCTTTCTTT
v_call: TRBV7-9; j_call: TRBJ1-4; d_call: -; clone_size: -; cdr3_aa: CASSSFGGVREKLFF; cdr3_nt: TGTGCCAGCAGCTCCTTCGGGGGGGTCCGCGAAAAACTGTTTTTT
v_call: TRBV6-5; j_call: TRBJ1-1; d_call: -; clone_size: -; cdr3_aa: CASRTQNLPEAFF; cdr3_nt: TGTGCCAGCAGAACACAGAACCTCCCTGAAGCTTTCTTT
v_call: TRBV11-2; j_call: TRBJ1-3; d_call: -; clone_size: -; cdr3_aa: CASRSGVHSGNTIYF; cdr3_nt: TGTGCCAGCAGGTCGGGGGTCCACTCTGGAAACACCATATATTTT
v_call: TRBV3-1/TRBV3-2; j_call: TRBJ1-2; d_call: TRBD1; clone_size: -; cdr3_aa: CASNPGGGGGYTF; cdr3_nt: TGTGCCAGCAACCCAGGGGGCGGAGGAGGCTACACCTTC
v_call: TRBV28; j_call: TRBJ2-7; d_call: TRBD2; clone_size: -; cdr3_aa: CASSPGTSGFYEQYF; cdr3_nt: TGTGCCAGCAGTCCTGGGACTAGCGGTTTCTACGAGCAGTACTTC
v_call: TRBV15; j_call: TRBJ1-3; d_call: TRBD1; clone_size: -; cdr3_aa: CATSKGATIYF; cdr3_nt: TGTGCCACCAGCAAGGGGGCCACCATATATTTT
v_call: TRBV6-1; j_call: TRBJ1-1; d_call: TRBD1; clone_size: medium-sized; cdr3_aa: CASSEWRGQANTEAFF; cdr3_nt: TGTGCCAGCAGTGAATGGCGGGGACAGGCGAACACTGAAGCTTTCTTT
v_call: TRBV19; j_call: TRBJ2-7; d_call: -; clone_size: few; cdr3_aa: CASRQGTLYEQYF; cdr3_nt: TGTGCCAGCCGGCAGGGGACGTTATACGAGCAGTACTTC
v_call: TRBV4-2; j_call: TRBJ1-4; d_call: -; clone_size: -; cdr3_aa: CASSQAPRGRAGEKLFF; cdr3_nt: TGTGCCAGCAGCCAAGCACCCCGAGGAAGGGCAGGGGAAAAACTGTTTTTT
v_call: TRBV28; j_call: TRBJ1-6; d_call: -; clone_size: -; cdr3_aa: CASSLLAAPLHF; cdr3_nt: TGTGCCAGCAGTTTACTTGCGGCCCCCCTCCACTTT